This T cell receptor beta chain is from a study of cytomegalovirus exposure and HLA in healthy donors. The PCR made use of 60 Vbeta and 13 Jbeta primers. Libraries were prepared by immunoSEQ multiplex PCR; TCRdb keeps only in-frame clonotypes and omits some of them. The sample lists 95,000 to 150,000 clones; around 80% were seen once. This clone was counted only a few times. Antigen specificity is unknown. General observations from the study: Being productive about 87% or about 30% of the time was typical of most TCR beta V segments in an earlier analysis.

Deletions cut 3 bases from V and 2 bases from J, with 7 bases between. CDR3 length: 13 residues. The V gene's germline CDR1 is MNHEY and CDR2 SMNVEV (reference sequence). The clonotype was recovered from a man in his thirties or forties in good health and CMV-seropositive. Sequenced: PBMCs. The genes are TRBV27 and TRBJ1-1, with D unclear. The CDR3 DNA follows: TGTGCCAGCAGTTTTGGGCAAAACACTGAAGCTTTCTTT. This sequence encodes CASSFGQNTEAFF.